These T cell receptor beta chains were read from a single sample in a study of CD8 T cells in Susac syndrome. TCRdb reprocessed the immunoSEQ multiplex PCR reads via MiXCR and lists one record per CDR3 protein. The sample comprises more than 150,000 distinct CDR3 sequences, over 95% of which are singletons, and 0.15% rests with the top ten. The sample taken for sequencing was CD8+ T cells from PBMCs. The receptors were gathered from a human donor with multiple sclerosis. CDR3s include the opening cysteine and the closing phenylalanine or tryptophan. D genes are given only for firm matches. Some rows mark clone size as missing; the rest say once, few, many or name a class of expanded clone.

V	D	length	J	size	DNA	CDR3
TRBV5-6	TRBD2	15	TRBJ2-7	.	TGTGCCAGCTCCGGGGAACTAGCGGGGTTCTACGAGCAGTACTTC	CASSGELAGFYEQYF
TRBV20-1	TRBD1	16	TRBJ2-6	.	TGCAGTGTTCGACAGGGGGGATCTTCTGGGGCCAACGTCCTGACTTTC	CSVRQGGSSGANVLTF
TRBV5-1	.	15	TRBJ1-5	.	TGCGCCAGCAGCCCCGACCCAGGTTTGGATCAGCCCCAGCATTTT	CASSPDPGLDQPQHF
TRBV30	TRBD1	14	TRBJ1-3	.	TGTGCCTCCGACGGGACAGGTTCTGGAAACACCATATATTTT	CASDGTGSGNTIYF
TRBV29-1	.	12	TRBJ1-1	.	TGCAGCGGTCGGACATTGAACACTGAAGCTTTCTTT	CSGRTLNTEAFF
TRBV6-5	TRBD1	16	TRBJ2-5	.	TGTGCCAGCAGTTATTCTGGGACAGGGGGCAGGGAGACCCGGTACTTC	CASSYSGTGGRETRYF
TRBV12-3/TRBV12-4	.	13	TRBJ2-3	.	TGTGCCAGCAGTTTCCCGACTGCAGATACGCAGTATTTT	CASSFPTADTQYF
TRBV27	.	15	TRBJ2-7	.	TGTGCCAGCAGTTTATTCGCGGGGATATCCTACGAGCAGTACTTC	CASSLFAGISYEQYF
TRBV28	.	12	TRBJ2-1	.	TGTGCCAGCACCTTGAAGGGGGATGAGCAGTTCTTC	CASTLKGDEQFF
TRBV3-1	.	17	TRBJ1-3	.	TGTGCCAGCAGCCAAGGGTGGACGCCGGCCTCTGGAAACACCATATATTTT	CASSQGWTPASGNTIYF
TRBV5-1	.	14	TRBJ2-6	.	TGCGCCAGCAGCTTGGCTGGTGGGGCCAACGTCCTGACTTTC	CASSLAGGANVLTF
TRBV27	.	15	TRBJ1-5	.	TGTGCCAGCAGTTTGTCGGGGTACTATGGCCAGCCCCAGCATTTT	CASSLSGYYGQPQHF
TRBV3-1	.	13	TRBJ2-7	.	TGTGCCAGCAGCTCCACGGAGATCCCCGAGCAGTACTTC	CASSSTEIPEQYF
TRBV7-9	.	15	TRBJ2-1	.	TGTGCCAGCAGCTCCTCGTACGGGGCCTACAATGAGCAGTTCTTC	CASSSSYGAYNEQFF
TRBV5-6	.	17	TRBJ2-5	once	TGTGCCAGCACCCGAGGAGGGGGGGGCTCAAGAGTAGAGACCCAGTACTTC	CASTRGGGGSRVETQYF
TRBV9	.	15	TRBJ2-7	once	TGTGCCAGCCGCACACCCTGCGACGGATCCTACGAGCAGTACTTC	CASRTPCDGSYEQYF
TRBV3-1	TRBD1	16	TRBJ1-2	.	TGTGCCAGCAGCCCCCCGGGTGCCAGGGGGCGAGAGGGCTACACCTTC	CASSPPGARGREGYTF
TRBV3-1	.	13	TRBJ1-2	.	TGTGCCAGCGGTCCTGATAGGGGGTATGGCTACACCTTC	CASGPDRGYGYTF
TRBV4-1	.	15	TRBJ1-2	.	TGCGCCAGCGGAGAAACAGGGTCTGGTGTTTCCGGCTACACCTTC	CASGETGSGVSGYTF
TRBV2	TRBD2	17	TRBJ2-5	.	TGTGCCAGCAGTGAATTCGGACTAGCGGGGGACCAAGAGACCCAGTACTTC	CASSEFGLAGDQETQYF
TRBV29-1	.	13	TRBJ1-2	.	TGCAGCGTTGAACGTCCGGCTAACTATGGCTACACCTTC	CSVERPANYGYTF
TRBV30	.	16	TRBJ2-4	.	TGTGCCTGGGCCGCACTGGATATGGGAACCAAAAACATTCAGTACTTC	CAWAALDMGTKNIQYF
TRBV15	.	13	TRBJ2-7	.	TGTGCCACCAGCCAGGGTATAACCTACGAGCAGTACTTC	CATSQGITYEQYF
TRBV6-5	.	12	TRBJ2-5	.	TGTGCCTCCCGGACGGAGGAAGAGACCCAGTACTTC	CASRTEEETQYF
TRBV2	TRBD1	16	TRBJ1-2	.	TGTGCCAGCAGTTCGGGACAGGGGGCGCCGATCTATGGCTACACCTTC	CASSSGQGAPIYGYTF
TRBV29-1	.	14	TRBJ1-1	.	TGCAGCGTGGGCCCAGGGGTAGGTGACACTGAAGCTTTCTTT	CSVGPGVGDTEAFF
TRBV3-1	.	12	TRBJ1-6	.	TGTGCCAGCAGTTCAGGGGATTCACCCCTCCACTTT	CASSSGDSPLHF
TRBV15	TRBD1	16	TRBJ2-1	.	TGTGCCACCAGCGAGCGAGGGACAGGCTCCTACAATGAGCAGTTCTTC	CATSERGTGSYNEQFF
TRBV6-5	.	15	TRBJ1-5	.	TGTGCCAGCAGCCCATTACTGGGGGCCAATCAGCCCCAGCATTTT	CASSPLLGANQPQHF
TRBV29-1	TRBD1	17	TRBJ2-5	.	TGCAGCGTTGTTGGGGGACAGGGGGAGTTTTCCGGGGAGACCCAGTACTTC	CSVVGGQGEFSGETQYF
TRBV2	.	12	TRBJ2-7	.	TGTGCCGCCGTGGGGACGACCTACGAGCAGTACTTC	CAAVGTTYEQYF
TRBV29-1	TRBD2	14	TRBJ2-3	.	TGCAGCGTGCATCAGGGAGGGCCCCAAGATACGCAGTATTTT	CSVHQGGPQDTQYF
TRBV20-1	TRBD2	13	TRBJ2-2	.	TGCAGTGCTCGGGGGGAGGGGCGCGGGGAGCTGTTTTTT	CSARGEGRGELFF